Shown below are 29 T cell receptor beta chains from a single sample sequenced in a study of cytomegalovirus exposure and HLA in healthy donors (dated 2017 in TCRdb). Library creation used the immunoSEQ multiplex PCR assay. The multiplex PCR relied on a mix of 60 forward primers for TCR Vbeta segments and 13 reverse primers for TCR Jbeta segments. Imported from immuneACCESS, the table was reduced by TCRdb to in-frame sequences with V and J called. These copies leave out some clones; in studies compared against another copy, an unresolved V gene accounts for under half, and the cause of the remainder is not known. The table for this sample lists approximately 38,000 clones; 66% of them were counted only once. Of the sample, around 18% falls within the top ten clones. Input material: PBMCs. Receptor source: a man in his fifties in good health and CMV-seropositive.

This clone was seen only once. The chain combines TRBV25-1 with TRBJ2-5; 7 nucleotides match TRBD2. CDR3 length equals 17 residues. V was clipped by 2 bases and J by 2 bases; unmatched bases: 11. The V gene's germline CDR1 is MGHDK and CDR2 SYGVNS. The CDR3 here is CASSEGRAGGEQETQYF. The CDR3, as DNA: TGTGCCAGCAGTGAAGGGAGGGCCGGGGGTGAGCAAGAGACCCAGTACTTC.

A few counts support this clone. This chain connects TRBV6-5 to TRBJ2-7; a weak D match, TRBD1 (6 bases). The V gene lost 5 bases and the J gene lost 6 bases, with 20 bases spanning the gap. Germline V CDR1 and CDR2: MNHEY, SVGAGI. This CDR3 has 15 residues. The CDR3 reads CASSRLWTEPSEQYF. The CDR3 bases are TGTGCCAGCAGTAGACTCTGGACAGAACCCTCCGAGCAGTACTTC.

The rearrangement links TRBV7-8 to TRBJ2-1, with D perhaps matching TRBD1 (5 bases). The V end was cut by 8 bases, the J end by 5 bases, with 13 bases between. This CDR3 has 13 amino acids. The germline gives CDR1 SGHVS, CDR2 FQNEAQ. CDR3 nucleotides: TGTGCCAGCGAAAGCAGGGTTAACAATGAGCAGTTCTTC. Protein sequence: CASESRVNNEQFF.

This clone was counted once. CDR3 coding DNA: TGCGCCAGCAGCTCTCAGGGGGAGGACAATGAGCAGTTCTTC. It codes for CASSSQGEDNEQFF. The J gene is TRBJ2-1, the V gene TRBV4-3, with a possible D match to TRBD1 (7 bases). Trimming stripped 5 bases from V and 5 bases from J, with 13 bases between. The CDR3 spans 14 residues. Germline V lookup: CDR1 LGHNA, CDR2 YSLEER.

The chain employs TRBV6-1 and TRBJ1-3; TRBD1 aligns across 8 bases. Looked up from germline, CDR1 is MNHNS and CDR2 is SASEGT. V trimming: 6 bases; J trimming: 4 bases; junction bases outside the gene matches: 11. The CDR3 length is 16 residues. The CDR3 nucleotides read TGTGCCAGCAGAGAACTCGGGACAGGCAAGGGAAACACCATATATTTT. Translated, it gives CASRELGTGKGNTIYF.

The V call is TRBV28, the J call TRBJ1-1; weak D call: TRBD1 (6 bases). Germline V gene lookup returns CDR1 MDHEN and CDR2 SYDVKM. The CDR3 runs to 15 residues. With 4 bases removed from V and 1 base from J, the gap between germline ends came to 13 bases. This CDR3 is CASSSPTGKNTEAFF. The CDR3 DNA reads TGTGCCAGCAGTTCGCCTACAGGGAAGAACACTGAAGCTTTCTTT.

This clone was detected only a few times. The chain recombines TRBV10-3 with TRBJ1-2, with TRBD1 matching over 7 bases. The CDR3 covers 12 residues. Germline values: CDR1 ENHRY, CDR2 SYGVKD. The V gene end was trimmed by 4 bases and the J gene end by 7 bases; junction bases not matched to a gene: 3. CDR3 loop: CAISGQGGGYTF. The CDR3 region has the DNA TGTGCCATCAGTGGACAGGGAGGTGGCTACACCTTC.

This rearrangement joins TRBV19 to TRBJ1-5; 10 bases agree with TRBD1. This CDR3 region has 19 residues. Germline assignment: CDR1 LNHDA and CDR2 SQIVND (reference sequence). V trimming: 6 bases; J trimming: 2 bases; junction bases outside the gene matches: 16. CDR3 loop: CASSKLTGGATIGNQPQHF. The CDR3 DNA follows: TGTGCCAGTAGCAAACTGACAGGGGGCGCGACCATAGGCAATCAGCCCCAGCATTTT.

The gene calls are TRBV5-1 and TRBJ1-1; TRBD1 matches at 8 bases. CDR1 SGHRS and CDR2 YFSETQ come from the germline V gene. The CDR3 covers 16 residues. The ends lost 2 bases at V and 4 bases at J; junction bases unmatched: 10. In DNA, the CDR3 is TGCGCCAGCAGCTTTTCCGGACAGGGTTCGGGCACTGAAGCTTTCTTT. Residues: CASSFSGQGSGTEAFF. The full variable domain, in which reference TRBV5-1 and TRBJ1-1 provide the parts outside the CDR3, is KAGVTQTPRYLIKTRGQQVTLSCSPISGHRSVSWYQQTPGQGLQFLFEYFSETQRNKGNFPGRFSGRQFSNSRSEMNVSTLELGDSALYLCASSFSGQGSGTEAFFGQGTRLTVV.

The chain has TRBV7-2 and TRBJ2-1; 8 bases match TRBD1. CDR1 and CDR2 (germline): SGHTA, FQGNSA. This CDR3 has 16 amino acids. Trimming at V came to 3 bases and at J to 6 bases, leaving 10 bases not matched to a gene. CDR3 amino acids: CASSFSGTGHFNEQFF. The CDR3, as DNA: TGTGCCAGCAGCTTCTCCGGGACAGGCCATTTCAATGAGCAGTTCTTC.

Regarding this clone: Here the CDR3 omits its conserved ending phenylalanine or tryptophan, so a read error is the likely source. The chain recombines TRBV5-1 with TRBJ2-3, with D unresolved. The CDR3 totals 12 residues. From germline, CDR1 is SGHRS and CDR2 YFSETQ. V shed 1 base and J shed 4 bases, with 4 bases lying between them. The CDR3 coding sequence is TGCGCCAGCAGCTTGTTGGCAGATACGCAGTATGTT. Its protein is CASSLLADTQYV.

The CDR3 DNA reads TGTGCCAGCAGCGTCGGAGATACGCAGTATTTT. As protein: CASSVGDTQYF. The chain uses TRBV9 and TRBJ2-3; no reliable D call. The V end lost 2 bases, the J end lost 5 bases, and 3 bases lay between the germline ends. CDR3 length: 11 amino acids. Germline V gives CDR1 SGDLS, CDR2 YYNGEE.

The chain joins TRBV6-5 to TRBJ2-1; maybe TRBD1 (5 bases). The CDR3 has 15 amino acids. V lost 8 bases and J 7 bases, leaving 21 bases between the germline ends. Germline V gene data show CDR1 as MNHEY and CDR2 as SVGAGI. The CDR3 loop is CASAPQVRLVNEQFF. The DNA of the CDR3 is TGTGCCAGCGCCCCACAGGTCCGACTTGTTAATGAGCAGTTCTTC.

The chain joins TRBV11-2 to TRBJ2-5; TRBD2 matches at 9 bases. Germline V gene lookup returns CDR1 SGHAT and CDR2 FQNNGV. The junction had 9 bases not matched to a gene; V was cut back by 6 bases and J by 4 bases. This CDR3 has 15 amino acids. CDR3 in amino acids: CASSLSGGRRETQYF. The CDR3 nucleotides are TGTGCCAGCAGTCTTAGCGGGGGAAGAAGAGAGACCCAGTACTTC.

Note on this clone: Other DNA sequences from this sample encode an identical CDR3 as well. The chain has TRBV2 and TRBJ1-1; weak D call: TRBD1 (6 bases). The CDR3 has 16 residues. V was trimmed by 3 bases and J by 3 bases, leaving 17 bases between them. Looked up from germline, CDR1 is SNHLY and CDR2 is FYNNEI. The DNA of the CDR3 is TGTGCCAGCAGTGACCCTTCGGGGGGGGCTCACACTGAAGCTTTCTTT. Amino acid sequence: CASSDPSGGAHTEAFF.

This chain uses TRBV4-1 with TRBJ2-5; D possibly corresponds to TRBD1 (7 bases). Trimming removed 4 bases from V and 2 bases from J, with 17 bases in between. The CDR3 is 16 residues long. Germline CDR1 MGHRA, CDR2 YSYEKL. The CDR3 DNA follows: TGCGCCAGCAGCCCGCTTCAGACAGGGAGGCAAGAGACCCAGTACTTC. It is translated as CASSPLQTGRQETQYF.

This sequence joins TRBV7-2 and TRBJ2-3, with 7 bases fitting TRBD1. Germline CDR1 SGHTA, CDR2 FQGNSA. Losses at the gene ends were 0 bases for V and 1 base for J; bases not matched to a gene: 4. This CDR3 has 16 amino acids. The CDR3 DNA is TGTGCCAGCAGCTTAGCGGGGACAGTTCGCACAGATACGCAGTATTTT. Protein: CASSLAGTVRTDTQYF.

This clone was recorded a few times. CDR3 DNA sequence: TGTGCCTGGAGCCTCCCCTTGACAGTCCCGAACACTGAAGCTTTCTTT. As protein: CAWSLPLTVPNTEAFF. The chain uses TRBV30 and TRBJ1-1; tentatively, D is TRBD1 (5 bases). The CDR3 loop spans 16 amino acids. Trimming pared 3 bases from V and 1 base from J, leaving 18 bases between. Germline V gene sequence: CDR1 GTSNPN, CDR2 SVGIG (reference sequence).

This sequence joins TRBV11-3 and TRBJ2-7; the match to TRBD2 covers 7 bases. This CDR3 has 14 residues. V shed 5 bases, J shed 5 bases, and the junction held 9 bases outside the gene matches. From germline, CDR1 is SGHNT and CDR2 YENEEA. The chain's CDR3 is CASSLYRLANEQYF. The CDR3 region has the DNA TGTGCCAGCAGCCTATACCGACTAGCAAACGAGCAGTACTTC.

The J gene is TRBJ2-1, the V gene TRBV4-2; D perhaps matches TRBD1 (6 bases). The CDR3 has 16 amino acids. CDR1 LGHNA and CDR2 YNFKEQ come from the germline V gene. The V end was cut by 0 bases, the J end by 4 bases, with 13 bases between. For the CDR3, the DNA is TGTGCCAGCAGCCAAGACAACAGGGAGAGATACAATGAGCAGTTCTTC. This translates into CASSQDNRERYNEQFF.

The CDR3 sequence is CSAGQETEAFF. CDR3 nucleotides: TGCAGTGCTGGACAGGAGACTGAAGCTTTCTTT. This sequence joins TRBV20-1 and TRBJ1-1; 7 bases agree with TRBD1. CDR1 is DFQATT, CDR2 SNEGSKA, per germline (reference sequence). The CDR3 consists of 11 residues. Unmatched junction bases numbered 2, after V lost 5 bases and J lost 5 bases.

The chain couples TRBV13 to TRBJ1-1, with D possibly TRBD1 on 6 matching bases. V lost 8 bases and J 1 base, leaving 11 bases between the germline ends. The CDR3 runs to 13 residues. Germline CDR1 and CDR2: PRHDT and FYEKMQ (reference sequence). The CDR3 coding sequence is TGTGCCAGCGGGGGGGCAGCGAACACTGAAGCTTTCTTT. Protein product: CASGGAANTEAFF.

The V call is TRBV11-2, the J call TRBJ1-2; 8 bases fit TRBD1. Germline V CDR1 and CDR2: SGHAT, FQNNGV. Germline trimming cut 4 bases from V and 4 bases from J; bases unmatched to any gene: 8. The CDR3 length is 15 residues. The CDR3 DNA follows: TGTGCCAGCAGCTCCCGGGACAGGAAACCCTATGGCTACACCTTC. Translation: CASSSRDRKPYGYTF.

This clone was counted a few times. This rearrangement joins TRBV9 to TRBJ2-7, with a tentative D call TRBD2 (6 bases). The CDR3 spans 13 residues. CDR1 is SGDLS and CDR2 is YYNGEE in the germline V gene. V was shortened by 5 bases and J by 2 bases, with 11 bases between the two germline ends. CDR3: CASRRDGTYEQYF. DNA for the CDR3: TGTGCCAGCAGGCGGGACGGAACCTACGAGCAGTACTTC.

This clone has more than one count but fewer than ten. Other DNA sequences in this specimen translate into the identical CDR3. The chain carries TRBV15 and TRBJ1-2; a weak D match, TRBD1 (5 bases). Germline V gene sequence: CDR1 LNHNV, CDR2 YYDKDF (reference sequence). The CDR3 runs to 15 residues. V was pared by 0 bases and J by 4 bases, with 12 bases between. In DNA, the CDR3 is TGTGCCACCAGCAGAGATACTCAGGGCTCCTATGGCTACACCTTC. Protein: CATSRDTQGSYGYTF.

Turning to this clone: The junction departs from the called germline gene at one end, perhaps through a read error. The CDR3 region has the DNA TGTGCCGGCAGCCTCATCAGGGGTCAAGGTGAAGCTTTCTTT. Translating gives CAGSLIRGQGEAFF. The chain links TRBV7-2 to TRBJ1-1; the D gene is possibly TRBD1 (6 bases). This CDR3 has 14 amino acids. Per the germline V gene, CDR1 is SGHTA and CDR2 is FQGNSA.

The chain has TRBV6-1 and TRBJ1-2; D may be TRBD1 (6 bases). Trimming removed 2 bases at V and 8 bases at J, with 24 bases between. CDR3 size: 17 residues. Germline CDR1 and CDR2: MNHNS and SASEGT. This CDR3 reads CASSEWVTRGPDSGYTF. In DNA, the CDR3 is TGTGCCAGCAGTGAATGGGTCACCAGGGGTCCTGATAGCGGCTACACCTTC.

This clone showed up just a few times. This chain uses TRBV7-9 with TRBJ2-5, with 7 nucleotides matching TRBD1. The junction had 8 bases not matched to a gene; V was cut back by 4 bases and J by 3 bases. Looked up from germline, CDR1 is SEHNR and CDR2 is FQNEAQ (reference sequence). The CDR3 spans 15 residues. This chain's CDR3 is CASSSSHGTEETQYF. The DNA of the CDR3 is TGTGCCAGCAGCTCGTCCCACGGGACAGAAGAGACCCAGTACTTC. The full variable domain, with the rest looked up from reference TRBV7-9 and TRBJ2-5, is DTGVSQNPRHKITKRGQNVTFRCDPISEHNRLYWYRQTLGQGPEFLTYFQNEAQLEKSRLLSDRFSAERPKGSFSTLEIQRTEQGDSAMYLCASSSSHGTEETQYFGPGTRLLVL.

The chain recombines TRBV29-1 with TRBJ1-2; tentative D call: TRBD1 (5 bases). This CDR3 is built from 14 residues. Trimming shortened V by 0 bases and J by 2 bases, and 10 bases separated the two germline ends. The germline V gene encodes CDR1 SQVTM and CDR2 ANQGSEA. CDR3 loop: CSVEEGHDNYGYTF. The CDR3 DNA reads TGCAGCGTTGAAGAGGGGCACGACAACTATGGCTACACCTTC.